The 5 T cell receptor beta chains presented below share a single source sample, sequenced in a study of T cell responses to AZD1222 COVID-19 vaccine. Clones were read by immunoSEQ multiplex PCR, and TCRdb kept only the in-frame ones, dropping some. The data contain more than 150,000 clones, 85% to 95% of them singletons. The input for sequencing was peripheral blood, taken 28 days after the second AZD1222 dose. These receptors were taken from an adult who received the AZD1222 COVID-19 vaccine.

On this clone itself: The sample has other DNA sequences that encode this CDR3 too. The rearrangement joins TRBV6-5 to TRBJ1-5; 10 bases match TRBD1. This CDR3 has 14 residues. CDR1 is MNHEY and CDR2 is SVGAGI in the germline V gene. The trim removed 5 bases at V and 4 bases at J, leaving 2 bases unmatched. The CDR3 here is CASSRDRGNQPQHF. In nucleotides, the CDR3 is TGTGCCAGCAGTAGGGACAGGGGTAATCAGCCCCAGCATTTT.

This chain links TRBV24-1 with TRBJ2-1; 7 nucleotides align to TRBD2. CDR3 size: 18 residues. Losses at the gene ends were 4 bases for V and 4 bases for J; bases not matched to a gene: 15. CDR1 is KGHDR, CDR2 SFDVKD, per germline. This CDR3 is CATSDRRTASGVYNEQFF. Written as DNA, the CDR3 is TGTGCCACCAGTGACCGCAGAACTGCAAGCGGGGTGTACAATGAGCAGTTCTTC.

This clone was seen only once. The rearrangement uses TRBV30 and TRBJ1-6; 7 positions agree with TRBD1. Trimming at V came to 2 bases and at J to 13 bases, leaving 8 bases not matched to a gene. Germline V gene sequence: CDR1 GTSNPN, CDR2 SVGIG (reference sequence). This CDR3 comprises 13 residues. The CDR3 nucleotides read TGTGCCTGGAGTCCGGGGGGGACAGAGCCCCTCCACTTT. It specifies CAWSPGGTEPLHF.

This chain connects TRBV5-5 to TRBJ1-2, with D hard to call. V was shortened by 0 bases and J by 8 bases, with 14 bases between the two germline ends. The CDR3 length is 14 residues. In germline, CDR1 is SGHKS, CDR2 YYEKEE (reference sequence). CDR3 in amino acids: CASSLGSLLGGYTF. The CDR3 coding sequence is TGTGCCAGCAGCTTGGGGAGTCTGCTCGGAGGCTACACCTTC.

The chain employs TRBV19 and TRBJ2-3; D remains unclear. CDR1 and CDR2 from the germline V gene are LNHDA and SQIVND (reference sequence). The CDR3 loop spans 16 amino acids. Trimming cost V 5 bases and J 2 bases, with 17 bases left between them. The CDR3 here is CASSASSLRNTDTQYF. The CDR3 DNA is TGTGCCAGTAGTGCGAGCAGCTTGAGAAACACAGATACGCAGTATTTT. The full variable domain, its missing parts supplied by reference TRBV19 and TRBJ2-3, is DGGITQSPKYLFRKEGQNVTLSCEQNLNHDAMYWYRQDPGQGLRLIYYSQIVNDFQKGDIAEGYSVSREKKESFPLTVTSAQKNPTAFYLCASSASSLRNTDTQYFGPGTRLTVL.